These 27 T cell receptor beta chains were sequenced from one sample in a study of cytomegalovirus exposure and HLA in healthy donors. Researchers ran the PCR with 60 Vbeta and 13 Jbeta primers. Clones were read by immunoSEQ multiplex PCR, and TCRdb kept only the in-frame ones, dropping some. The profile shows approximately 170,000 clones, roughly four fifths of them singletons. Sequenced input: PBMCs. The receptors here all came from a woman in her 30s in good health and CMV-seropositive.

The genes are TRBV5-1 and TRBJ2-2, with a tentative D call TRBD2 (6 bases). Germline lookup yields CDR1 SGHRS and CDR2 YFSETQ. Trimming took 0 bases from V and 6 from J, leaving 9 bases between them. The CDR3 runs to 14 residues. CDR3 DNA sequence: TGCGCCAGCAGCTTGGGCGGGGCGGCCGGGGAGCTGTTTTTT. Protein product: CASSLGGAAGELFF.

The rearrangement links TRBV4-3 to TRBJ2-3; 8 positions agree with TRBD2. The CDR3 runs 18 residues. Germline trimming cut 0 bases from V and 1 base from J; bases unmatched to any gene: 9. Germline V CDR1 and CDR2: LGHNA, YSLEER. CDR3 nucleotides: TGCGCCAGCAGCCAAGATATTACAGCGGGAGCCGGCACAGATACGCAGTATTTT. Amino acids: CASSQDITAGAGTDTQYF.

The V call is TRBV19, the J call TRBJ2-3; TRBD1 aligns across 9 bases. With V trimmed by 3 bases and J by 2 bases, 6 bases remained unmatched. Germline CDR1 reads LNHDA; CDR2 reads SQIVND (reference sequence). This CDR3 is 16 amino acids long. The CDR3 loop is CASSIIGTGYTDTQYF. The CDR3 region has the DNA TGTGCCAGTAGTATCATCGGGACAGGGTACACAGATACGCAGTATTTT.

CDR3 nucleotides: TGCGCCAGCAGTGCAACAGGATACACCGGGGAGCTGTTTTTT. Amino acids: CASSATGYTGELFF. The chain uses TRBV10-1 and TRBJ2-2; possible D gene TRBD1, 5 bases. Germline assignment: CDR1 WNHNN and CDR2 SYGVQD (reference sequence). The V and J ends lost 4 bases and 3 bases respectively, with 9 bases between them. The CDR3 length is 14 residues.

The chain joins TRBV9 to TRBJ2-1, with TRBD2 identical over 13 bases. CDR1 is SGDLS, CDR2 YYNGEE, per germline. The CDR3 sequence is 17 residues long. Unmatched junction bases numbered 9, after V lost 2 bases and J lost 7 bases. The DNA for the CDR3 is TGTGCCAGCAGCGTGACGTGGGGGACTAGCGGGGTGAATGAGCAGTTCTTC. It specifies CASSVTWGTSGVNEQFF.

This chain uses TRBV6-5 with TRBJ1-6; possible D gene TRBD1, 5 bases. Germline V gene data show CDR1 as MNHEY and CDR2 as SVGAGI. V lost 2 bases to trimming and J lost 5 bases, with 7 bases between them. CDR3 size: 14 residues. This CDR3 is CASSYETDNSPLHF. DNA of the CDR3: TGTGCCAGCAGTTACGAGACAGATAATTCACCCCTCCACTTT.

The chain joins TRBV28 to TRBJ2-5, with D perhaps TRBD1 (5 bases). The germline V gene has CDR1 MDHEN and CDR2 SYDVKM. Trimming removed 6 bases from V and 5 bases from J, with 13 bases in between. This CDR3 has 13 amino acids. The CDR3 DNA is TGTGCCAGCAGAACCCAGGGCGCGGAGACCCAGTACTTC. Translating it yields CASRTQGAETQYF.

The J gene is TRBJ1-1, the V gene TRBV6-5, with 9 nucleotides matching TRBD1. Germline V gene sequence: CDR1 MNHEY, CDR2 SVGAGI. V was clipped by 4 bases and J by 7 bases; unmatched bases: 13. This CDR3 spans 16 amino acids. The CDR3 DNA reads as TGTGCCAGCAGTTCCTCGCCGGGACAGGGTAAATATGAAGCTTTCTTT. Translating gives CASSSSPGQGKYEAFF.

This rearrangement joins TRBV30 to TRBJ2-1; D might be TRBD2 (6 bases). The CDR3 sequence is 14 residues long. Trimming stripped 3 bases from V and 6 bases from J, with 15 bases between. Per germline, CDR1 GTSNPN and CDR2 SVGIG (reference sequence). In nucleotides, the CDR3 is TGTGCCTGGAGATCCCTAGCGCGCTCCAATGAGCAGTTCTTC. Protein: CAWRSLARSNEQFF.

The rearrangement joins TRBV29-1 to TRBJ2-2; maybe TRBD1 (5 bases). CDR1 is SQVTM and CDR2 is ANQGSEA in the germline V gene. The length of the CDR3 is 14 residues. The ends were cut back, 4 bases at V and 1 base at J, with 10 bases in the middle. The CDR3 bases are TGCAGCGTTGGCCGAACAGGGAACACCGGGGAGCTGTTTTTT. Its translation is CSVGRTGNTGELFF.

In its sample, this clone was seen once. The chain recombines TRBV9 with TRBJ2-7, with TRBD2 as a possible D gene (6 bases). Germline-derived CDR1 and CDR2 are SGDLS and YYNGEE. CDR3 length equals 17 residues. The V gene lost 3 bases and the J gene lost 0 bases, with 19 bases spanning the gap. The CDR3 bases are TGTGCCAGCAGCGGAGAGCTTGGGGGGAAAAGCTCCTACGAGCAGTACTTC. It yields the protein CASSGELGGKSSYEQYF.

The chain carries TRBV6-6 and TRBJ2-7; D perhaps matches TRBD1 (6 bases). Germline V gives CDR1 MNHNY, CDR2 SVGAGI (reference sequence). This CDR3 contains 12 residues. V shed 2 bases and J shed 7 bases, with 9 bases lying between them. CDR3 in amino acids: CASSYKTGEQYF. In DNA form, the CDR3 reads TGTGCCAGCAGTTACAAGACAGGAGAGCAGTACTTC.

J is TRBJ2-5 and V is TRBV5-1, with 15 bases that match TRBD2. Germline V CDR1 and CDR2: SGHRS, YFSETQ. J gave up 3 bases and V 7 bases, and 1 base lay outside the gene matches. This CDR3 has 14 amino acids. CDR3 sequence reads: CASGLAGGEETQYF. The CDR3 DNA follows: TGCGCCAGCGGACTAGCGGGGGGGGAAGAGACCCAGTACTTC.

This sequence joins TRBV6-5 and TRBJ2-5; the match to TRBD1 covers 10 bases. The assigned J gene may be wrong: the sequence end matches TRBJ2-7 better. The CDR3 contains 15 residues. Germline CDR1 MNHEY, CDR2 SVGAGI. CDR3 nucleotide sequence: TGTGCCAGCAGTCTAAAGGGACAGGGGTTCTACGAGCAGTACTTC. Its translation is CASSLKGQGFYEQYF.

The chain uses TRBV9 and TRBJ2-1, with 11 positions matching TRBD2. Germline V gene lookup returns CDR1 SGDLS and CDR2 YYNGEE. With 2 bases clipped from V and 8 bases from J, the junction kept 15 bases outside the gene matches. The CDR3 contains 18 residues. This chain's CDR3 is CASSVELAGDRGGDEQFF. CDR3 DNA: TGTGCCAGCAGCGTTGAACTAGCGGGAGACCGAGGGGGCGATGAGCAGTTCTTC.

V and J are TRBV5-6 and TRBJ2-7; 7 positions match TRBD1. The germline V gene encodes CDR1 SGHDT and CDR2 YYEEEE. The J segment lost 2 bases and the V segment lost 6 bases, leaving 14 bases of the junction unmatched. This CDR3 region has 16 residues. CDR3 residues: CASTRWGTASTYEQYF. CDR3 bases: TGTGCCAGCACCCGGTGGGGGACAGCGTCTACCTACGAGCAGTACTTC.

V and J are TRBV6-5 and TRBJ1-4; D perhaps matches TRBD1 (5 bases). This CDR3 comprises 15 residues. Deletions cut 5 bases from V and 5 bases from J, with 15 bases between. Germline assignment: CDR1 MNHEY and CDR2 SVGAGI. CDR3 sequence (DNA): TGTGCCAGCAGTAAAGAGGGACTGTTAAATGAAAAACTGTTTTTT. Protein product: CASSKEGLLNEKLFF.

The CDR3 loop reads CAWSVWGGNEQFF. CDR3 in DNA: TGTGCCTGGAGTGTGTGGGGGGGCAATGAGCAGTTCTTC. The chain couples TRBV30 to TRBJ2-1; 7 nucleotides agree with TRBD2. The CDR3 has 13 amino acids. From germline, CDR1 is GTSNPN and CDR2 SVGIG (reference sequence). Losses at the gene ends were 0 bases for V and 6 bases for J; bases not matched to a gene: 2.

The V gene is TRBV30, the J gene TRBJ2-7; D is possibly TRBD1 (5 bases). CDR1 GTSNPN and CDR2 SVGIG come from the germline V gene (reference sequence). The CDR3 totals 13 residues. The V gene lost 7 bases and the J gene lost 5 bases, with 18 bases spanning the gap. The CDR3, as DNA: TGTGCCTACGCATGGGGCGCGGCAAACGAGCAGTACTTC. Encoded protein: CAYAWGAANEQYF.

This chain joins TRBV6-5 and TRBJ2-1; 11 bases map to TRBD2. The V segment lost 6 bases and the J segment 5 bases; nucleotides outside the gene matches: 6. This CDR3 is 15 amino acids long. CDR1 MNHEY and CDR2 SVGAGI come from the germline V gene. The CDR3 is CASRRTSGGHNEQFF. DNA of the CDR3: TGTGCCAGCAGGCGAACTAGCGGGGGTCACAATGAGCAGTTCTTC.

Here the CDR3 DNA reads TGTGCCAGCAGCCCTTACAGAAACATGAACACTGAAGCTTTCTTT. Translated: CASSPYRNMNTEAFF. The rearrangement joins TRBV14 to TRBJ1-1; D is uncertain. The CDR3 loop spans 15 amino acids. V lost 4 bases and J 0 bases, leaving 12 bases between the germline ends. Germline assignment: CDR1 SGHDN and CDR2 FVKESK. Using reference TRBV14 and TRBJ1-1 for the parts outside the CDR3, the full variable domain is EAGVTQFPSHSVIEKGQTVTLRCDPISGHDNLYWYRRVMGKEIKFLLHFVKESKQDESGMPNNRFLAERTGGTYSTLKVQPAELEDSGVYFCASSPYRNMNTEAFFGQGTRLTVV.

CDR3 nucleotide sequence: TGTGCCAGTAGTAAAAGGACAGGGGACACCGGGGAGCTGTTTTTT. This translates into CASSKRTGDTGELFF. The chain is built from TRBV19 and TRBJ2-2, with 9 positions matching TRBD1. CDR1 is LNHDA and CDR2 is SQIVND in the germline V gene (reference sequence). J was trimmed by 3 bases and V by 4 bases; bases with no gene match: 3. This CDR3 has 15 amino acids.

The chain uses TRBV9 and TRBJ1-1, with no clear D. Germline V gene data show CDR1 as SGDLS and CDR2 as YYNGEE. The length of the CDR3 is 13 residues. The V and J ends lost 0 bases and 9 bases respectively, with 12 bases between them. CDR3 in DNA: TGTGCCAGCAGCGTAGACGCTCCCAGTAAAGCTTTCTTT. Translating it yields CASSVDAPSKAFF.

The chain uses TRBV7-2 and TRBJ1-5; D remains ambiguous. The V gene lost 3 bases and the J gene lost 4 bases, with 7 bases spanning the gap. This CDR3 is built from 13 residues. Per germline, CDR1 SGHTA and CDR2 FQGNSA. The CDR3 loop is CASSFSLNQPQHF. The CDR3 region has the DNA TGTGCCAGCAGCTTTAGTTTAAATCAGCCCCAGCATTTT.

The chain carries TRBV27 and TRBJ1-6, with 9 nucleotides matching TRBD1. V gave up 0 bases and J gave up 7 bases; unmatched junction bases: 1. The germline V gene encodes CDR1 MNHEY and CDR2 SMNVEV (reference sequence). The CDR3 has 15 amino acids. CDR3 coding DNA: TGTGCCAGCAGTTTATCGGGACAGGGAAATTCACCCCTCCACTTT. This encodes CASSLSGQGNSPLHF.

The chain has TRBV28 and TRBJ2-2; D ambiguous. From germline, CDR1 is MDHEN and CDR2 SYDVKM. The germline V and J ends were trimmed by 2 bases and 4 bases, with 8 bases remaining between them. The CDR3 loop spans 14 amino acids. CDR3 nucleotide sequence: TGTGCCAGCAGTTTACTCGGCGGCACCGGGGAGCTGTTTTTT. It specifies CASSLLGGTGELFF.

V gene TRBV20-1 combines with J gene TRBJ2-1; tentative D call: TRBD1 (6 bases). Germline lookup yields CDR1 DFQATT and CDR2 SNEGSKA (reference sequence). V lost 6 bases and J 9 bases, leaving 12 bases between the germline ends. CDR3 length: 11 amino acids. The CDR3 region is CSALDRTEQFF. CDR3 coding DNA: TGCAGTGCCCTGGACAGAACTGAGCAGTTCTTC.